This TCR beta chain emerged from a study of T cell clonality in common variable immunodeficiency. Study-wide points: CVID subjects had higher TCRbeta clonality than healthy controls, most marked in about a third.

Of note for this clone: Its antigen is not known. The CDR3 extends 3 residues past the end of the read, so its final part is completed from the germline J gene.

Caucasian heritage predominated among both patients and controls. Equal genomic DNA amounts from CVID and control samples were sequenced. Repertoires were generated with immunoSEQ multiplex PCR, while TCRdb's copy carries only in-frame clones and drops some. The data list about 35,000 clones, none observed once; roughly a tenth falls to the top ten. Per germline, CDR1 SNHLY and CDR2 FYNNEI. V dropped 6 bases and J dropped 7; count of bases not matched to a gene: 9. The length of the CDR3 is 15 residues. V usage is TRBV2 and J usage is TRBJ2-2; 9 bases are shared with TRBD1. The sequence came from a person aged 18 to 70 in good health. Sequenced input: peripheral blood mononuclear cells. The CDR3 bases that were read are TGTGCCAGCAGGGACAGGGGAGCGGTTGGCGGGGAG. Protein: CASRDRGAVGGE. The entire CDR3 sequence reads CASRDRGAVGGELFF.